The 17 T cell receptor beta chains in this list originate from one sample, sequenced in a study of PD-1 blockade in classical Hodgkin lymphoma. Noted time point: newly diagnosed, previously untreated cHL patient sample. Repertoires were generated with immunoSEQ multiplex PCR, while TCRdb's copy carries only in-frame clones and drops some. The sample contains about 16,000 clones, 84% of which appear only once. Sample: peripheral blood mononuclear cells (PBMCs). Source of these receptors: a human donor with classical Hodgkin lymphoma.

This chain connects TRBV2 to TRBJ1-6; 11 bases fit TRBD1. CDR1 is SNHLY, CDR2 FYNNEI, per germline. Trimming took 9 bases from V and 4 from J; bases not matched to a gene: 8. The CDR3 length is 16 residues. The DNA for the CDR3 is TGTGCCAGAGCCACGGGACAGGGGGATTATAATTCACCCCTCCACTTT. Protein: CARATGQGDYNSPLHF.

This chain links TRBV19 with TRBJ2-2; D unresolved. V shed 3 bases and J shed 2 bases, with 7 bases lying between them. CDR1 and CDR2 (germline): LNHDA, SQIVND (reference sequence). The CDR3 covers 14 residues. The CDR3 DNA follows: TGTGCCAGTAGTATCTACACAAACACCGGGGAGCTGTTTTTT. This gives the protein CASSIYTNTGELFF.

This clone turned up a few times. This sequence joins TRBV19 and TRBJ2-4; TRBD2 matches 9 bases. After removal of 3 bases from V and 12 bases from J, the junction contained 12 bases not matched to a gene. The CDR3 length is 15 residues. Germline V gives CDR1 LNHDA, CDR2 SQIVND (reference sequence). The chain's CDR3 is CASSITAGGPSAQYF. CDR3 in DNA: TGTGCCAGTAGTATCACGGCGGGAGGGCCTTCTGCTCAGTACTTC.

This clone turned up a few times. The rearrangement links TRBV25-1 to TRBJ1-5; TRBD1 aligns across 9 bases. The germline gives CDR1 MGHDK, CDR2 SYGVNS. Germline trimming cut 10 bases from V and 1 base from J; bases unmatched to any gene: 5. The CDR3 is made up of 14 amino acids. CDR3 loop: CATEGTGSNQPQHF. CDR3 bases: TGTGCCACAGAAGGGACAGGGAGCAATCAGCCCCAGCATTTT.

The chain links TRBV6-5 to TRBJ2-7, with D maybe TRBD1 (6 bases). The germline gives CDR1 MNHEY, CDR2 SVGAGI. V was pared by 8 bases and J by 7 bases, with 12 bases between. The CDR3 spans 11 residues. For the CDR3, the DNA is TGTGCCAGCGGACAGCCTGGGGAGCAGTACTTC. It yields the protein CASGQPGEQYF.

V usage is TRBV5-1 and J usage is TRBJ2-3, with TRBD2 identical over 11 bases. The V and J ends lost 0 bases and 5 bases, in that order; junction bases with no gene match: 2. CDR3 size: 15 residues. CDR1 and CDR2 from the germline V gene are SGHRS and YFSETQ. The CDR3 coding sequence is TGCGCCAGCAGCTTGGGAGGACTAGCGGGAGATACGCAGTATTTT. It codes for CASSLGGLAGDTQYF.

As regards this clone: This sample also contains other DNA sequences that code for the same CDR3. The chain is built from TRBV28 and TRBJ1-2; 7 positions match TRBD1. In germline, CDR1 is MDHEN, CDR2 SYDVKM. The CDR3 loop spans 16 amino acids. J was trimmed by 0 bases and V by 7 bases; bases with no gene match: 11. CDR3 residues: CASTEPTGPTNYGYTF. CDR3 coding DNA: TGTGCCAGCACCGAACCGACAGGGCCTACTAACTATGGCTACACCTTC.

The V and J genes are TRBV27 and TRBJ2-5; 7 bases map to TRBD1. Germline CDR1 reads MNHEY; CDR2 reads SMNVEV (reference sequence). Trimming took 8 bases from V and 2 from J; bases not matched to a gene: 5. The CDR3 covers 13 residues. CDR3 residues: CASGTANQETQYF. CDR3 bases: TGTGCCAGCGGGACAGCCAATCAAGAGACCCAGTACTTC.

The chain recombines TRBV6-1 with TRBJ1-4; tentative D call: TRBD1 (5 bases). The germline V gene has CDR1 MNHNS and CDR2 SASEGT. CDR3 length equals 13 residues. Between the trimmed V and J ends, which lost 7 bases and 8 bases, there was a span of 14 bases. In DNA form, the CDR3 reads TGTGCCAGCAACCTCAGGGAGGTCGAAAAACTGTTTTTT. It translates to CASNLREVEKLFF.

The chain couples TRBV27 to TRBJ2-7, with D possibly TRBD2 on 5 matching bases. CDR3 length: 13 residues. The germline V gene has CDR1 MNHEY and CDR2 SMNVEV (reference sequence). V was clipped by 5 bases and J by 3 bases, with 11 bases between them. For the CDR3, the DNA is TGTGCCAGCAGTCGGCGGGCCAACTACGAGCAGTACTTC. The encoded protein is CASSRRANYEQYF.

This chain links TRBV4-1 with TRBJ2-7; TRBD2 matches 7 bases. The CDR3 totals 16 residues. CDR1 and CDR2 from the germline V gene are MGHRA and YSYEKL. The V gene end was trimmed by 0 bases and the J gene end by 3 bases; junction bases not matched to a gene: 8. The CDR3 loop is CASSQEVLSGNYEQYF. DNA of the CDR3: TGCGCCAGCAGCCAAGAAGTGCTCAGCGGGAACTACGAGCAGTACTTC.

This chain connects TRBV19 to TRBJ2-4; D call uncertain. The CDR3 runs 16 residues. Germline-derived CDR1 and CDR2 are LNHDA and SQIVND (reference sequence). Trimming left V 2 bases short and J 0 bases short, with 11 bases between. The CDR3 spells CASSIPAERAKNIQYF. CDR3 nucleotide sequence: TGTGCCAGTAGTATACCTGCGGAGCGAGCCAAAAACATTCAGTACTTC.

This chain connects TRBV28 to TRBJ2-7; D may correspond to TRBD1 or TRBD2 (5 bases each). The CDR3 extends over 16 amino acids. CDR1 MDHEN and CDR2 SYDVKM come from the germline V gene. Between the trimmed V and J ends, which lost 1 base and 2 bases, there was a span of 15 bases. The CDR3 here is CASSLYGGIRAYEQYF. CDR3 bases: TGTGCCAGCAGTTTATATGGGGGAATACGGGCCTACGAGCAGTACTTC. The full variable domain, in which reference TRBV28 and TRBJ2-7 provide the parts outside the CDR3, is DVKVTQSSRYLVKRTGEKVFLECVQDMDHENMFWYRQDPGLGLRLIYFSYDVKMKEKGDIPEGYSVSREKKERFSLILESASTNQTSMYLCASSLYGGIRAYEQYFGPGTRLTVT.

The chain couples TRBV7-7 to TRBJ2-7; tentatively, D is TRBD1 or TRBD2 (5 bases each). V gave up 5 bases and J gave up 7 bases, with 15 bases separating them. The CDR3 is made up of 13 amino acids. CDR1 and CDR2 from the germline V gene are SSHAT and FNYEAQ (reference sequence). The CDR3 coding sequence is TGTGCCAGCAGCAACCCCGGGACCGGAGAGCAGTACTTC. Translating gives CASSNPGTGEQYF.

J is TRBJ2-2 and V is TRBV7-2; TRBD1 aligns across 8 bases. Germline-derived CDR1 and CDR2 are SGHTA and FQGNSA. V lost 7 bases to trimming and J lost 5 bases; unmatched junction nucleotides: 12. This CDR3 region has 16 residues. In nucleotides, the CDR3 is TGTGCCAGCAACAAACCCGGGACAGGCGGGACCGGGGAGCTGTTTTTT. Translating it yields CASNKPGTGGTGELFF.

The chain employs TRBV21-1 and TRBJ2-4; TRBD2 is the table's D call, not checked against the DNA. TRBV21-1 is designated a pseudogene. The length of the CDR3 is 13 residues. CDR3 nucleotide sequence: TGTGCCAGCAGCAAAGGGGGGGAAGACATTCAGTACTTC. This gives the protein CASSKGGEDIQYF.

The chain carries TRBV27 and TRBJ2-3; D remains unclear. Trimming pared 5 bases from V and 2 bases from J, leaving 11 bases between. CDR3 size: 14 residues. CDR1 is MNHEY, CDR2 SMNVEV, per germline (reference sequence). The CDR3 here is CASSRGWDTDTQYF. The CDR3 DNA sequence: TGTGCCAGCAGTCGAGGTTGGGACACAGATACGCAGTATTTT.